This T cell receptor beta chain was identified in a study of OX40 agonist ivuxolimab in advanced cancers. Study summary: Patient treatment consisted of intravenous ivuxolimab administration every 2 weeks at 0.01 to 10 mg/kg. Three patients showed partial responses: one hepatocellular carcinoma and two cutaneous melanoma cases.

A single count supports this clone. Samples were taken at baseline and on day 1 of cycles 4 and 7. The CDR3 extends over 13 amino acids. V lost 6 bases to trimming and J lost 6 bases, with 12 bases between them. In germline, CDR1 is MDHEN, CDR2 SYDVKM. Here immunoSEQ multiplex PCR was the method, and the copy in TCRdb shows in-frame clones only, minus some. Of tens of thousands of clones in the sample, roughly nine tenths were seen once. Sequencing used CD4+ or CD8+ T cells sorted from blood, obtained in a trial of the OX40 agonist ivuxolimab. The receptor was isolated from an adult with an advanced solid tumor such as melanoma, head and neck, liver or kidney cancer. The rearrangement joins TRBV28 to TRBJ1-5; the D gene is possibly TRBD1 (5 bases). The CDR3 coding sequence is TGTGCCAGCAGCAGGGACTATAGTCAGCCCCAGCATTTT. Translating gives CASSRDYSQPQHF.